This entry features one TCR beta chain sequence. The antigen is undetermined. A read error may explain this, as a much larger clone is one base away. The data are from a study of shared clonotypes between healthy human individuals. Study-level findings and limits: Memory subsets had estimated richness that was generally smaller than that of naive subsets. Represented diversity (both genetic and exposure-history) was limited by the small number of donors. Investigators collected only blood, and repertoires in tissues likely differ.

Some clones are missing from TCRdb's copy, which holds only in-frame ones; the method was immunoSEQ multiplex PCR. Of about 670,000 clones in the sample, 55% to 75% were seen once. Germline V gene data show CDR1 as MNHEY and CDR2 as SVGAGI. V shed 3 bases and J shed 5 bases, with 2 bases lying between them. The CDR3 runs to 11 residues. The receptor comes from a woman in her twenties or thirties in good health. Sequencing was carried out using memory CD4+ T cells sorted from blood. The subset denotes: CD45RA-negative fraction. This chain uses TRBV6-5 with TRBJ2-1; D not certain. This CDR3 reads CASSYNNEQFF. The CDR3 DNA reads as TGTGCCAGCAGTTATAACAATGAGCAGTTCTTC.